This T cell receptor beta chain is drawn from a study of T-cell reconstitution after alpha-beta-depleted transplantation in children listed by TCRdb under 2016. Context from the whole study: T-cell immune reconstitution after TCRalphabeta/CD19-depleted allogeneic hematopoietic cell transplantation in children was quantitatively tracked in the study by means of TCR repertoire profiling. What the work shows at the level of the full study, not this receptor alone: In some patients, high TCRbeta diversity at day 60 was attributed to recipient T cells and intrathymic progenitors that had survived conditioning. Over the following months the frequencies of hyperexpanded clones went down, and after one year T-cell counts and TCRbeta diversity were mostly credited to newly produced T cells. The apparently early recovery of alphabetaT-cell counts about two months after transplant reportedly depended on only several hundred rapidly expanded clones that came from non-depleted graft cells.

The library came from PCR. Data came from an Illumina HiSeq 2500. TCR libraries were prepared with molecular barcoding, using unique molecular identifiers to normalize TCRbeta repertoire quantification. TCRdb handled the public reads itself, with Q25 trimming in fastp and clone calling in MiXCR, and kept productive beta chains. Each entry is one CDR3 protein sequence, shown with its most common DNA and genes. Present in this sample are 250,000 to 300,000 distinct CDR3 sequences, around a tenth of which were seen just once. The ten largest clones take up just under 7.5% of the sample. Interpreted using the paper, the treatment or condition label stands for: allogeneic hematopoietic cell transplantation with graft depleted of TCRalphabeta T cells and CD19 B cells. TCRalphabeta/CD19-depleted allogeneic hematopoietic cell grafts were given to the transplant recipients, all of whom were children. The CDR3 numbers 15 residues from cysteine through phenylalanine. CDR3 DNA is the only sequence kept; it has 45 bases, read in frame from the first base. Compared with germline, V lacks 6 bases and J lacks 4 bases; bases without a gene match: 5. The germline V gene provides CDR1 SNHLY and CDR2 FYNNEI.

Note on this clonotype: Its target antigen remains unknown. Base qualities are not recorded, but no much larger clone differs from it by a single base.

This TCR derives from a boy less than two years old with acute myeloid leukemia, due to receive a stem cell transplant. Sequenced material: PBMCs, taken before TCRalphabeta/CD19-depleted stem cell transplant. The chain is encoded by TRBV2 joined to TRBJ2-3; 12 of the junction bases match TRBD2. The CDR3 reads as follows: CASRALAGGPDTQYF. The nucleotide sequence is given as TGTGCCAGCAGAGCCCTAGCGGGGGGGCCAGATACGCAGTATTTT.